This T cell receptor beta chain derives from a study of blood T cell repertoires in COVID-19. For the study at large: Sources were T cells, B-cell-depleted T cells, or PBMCs; the material itself was cDNA or gDNA.

Only in-frame clones appear in the TCRdb table, and some are missing; sequencing was by immunoSEQ multiplex PCR. This repertoire shows 150,000 or so clones, approximately 86% found once; its top ten account for 0.63%. V was cut by 3 bases and J by 0 bases, with 3 bases left in between. In germline, CDR1 is MNHNS, CDR2 SASEGT. The CDR3 extends over 12 amino acids. The TCR sequence derives from a man aged 55-75 years with COVID-19, enrolled during active disease. Specimen: peripheral blood. The V and J genes are TRBV6-1 and TRBJ2-7; D unclear. CDR3 sequence (DNA): TGTGCCAGCAGTGACATCTCCTACGAGCAGTACTTC. Its protein product is CASSDISYEQYF.